What follows is one T cell receptor beta chain and its context. In the original workflow: Reference gene primer amplification in the assay estimated nucleated cell counts. The data were produced by immunoSEQ multiplex PCR, yet TCRdb's version contains in-frame clones alone and is incomplete. That table furnishes V, J and clone size, whereas the DNA furnished D and trimming. This sample has about 330,000 clones, with 92% found just once. This sample was included in a study of blood T cell repertoires in COVID-19. Study-wide context: COVID-19 samples collected from the United States, Italy and Spain covered acute and convalescent phases. In each case, the material was cDNA or gDNA derived from T cells, B-cell-depleted T cells, or PBMCs.

Germline values: CDR1 SEHNR, CDR2 FQNEAQ (reference sequence). V lost 2 bases and J lost 9, with 14 bases in between. The CDR3 runs 14 residues. The genes are TRBV7-9 and TRBJ1-5; D remains ambiguous. The source material was PBMCs or T cells enriched from blood (not recorded which). The origin of this receptor is a woman in her twenties or thirties who had recovered from COVID-19. CDR3 in amino acids: CASSLNLVVGPQHF. CDR3 DNA sequence: TGTGCCAGCAGCTTAAATTTGGTGGTCGGGCCCCAGCATTTT.